This TCR beta chain originates from a study of shared clonotypes between healthy human individuals. The team ran DNA from unsorted PBMCs on ten immunoSEQ deep assay plates for sequencing. Original methodology: Filtering differed, since immunoSEQ gave only junction sequences and no quality scores. This table comes from immunoSEQ multiplex PCR, and its TCRdb copy is limited to in-frame clones, with some not included. D and trimming were read from the DNA, whereas the V and J calls and clone size are those reported in that table. The sample consists of about half a million clones, more than 65% of them appearing once. Trimming pared 2 bases from V and 1 base from J, leaving 5 bases between. Germline assignment: CDR1 MGHRA and CDR2 YSYEKL. The CDR3 totals 14 residues.

The source is a woman between 40 and 50 years old in good health. Some clones in this sample may be carry-over from other donors' samples. Sequences were obtained from PBMCs. This chain links TRBV4-1 with TRBJ1-4; D is possibly TRBD1 (5 bases). The CDR3 nucleotides are TGCGCCAGCAGCCAACAGGGAACTAATGAAAAACTGTTTTTT. Its translation: CASSQQGTNEKLFF.